The clone carrying this TCR beta chain has only one observation. Antigen unknown. The data are from a study of cytomegalovirus exposure and HLA in healthy donors. Study overall: Approximately 180 million T cells yielded 120 million or so unique TCR beta sequences, as an earlier analysis found. Among the roughly 400 donors who were genotyped, roughly 86% fell in the genetic ancestry cluster that is associated with self-reported Caucasian donors. Study results and caveats: V segments that were indistinguishable, TRBV6-2 and TRBV6-3 among them, were omitted from analysis. Later analysis identified several of the most significant clusters that appeared linked to common viral pathogens.

Germline CDR1 SGHVS, CDR2 FNYEAQ. The length of the CDR3 is 15 residues. With 7 bases removed from V and 0 bases from J, the gap between germline ends came to 15 bases. Primers included in the PCR were 60 Vbeta and 13 Jbeta primers. Method: immunoSEQ multiplex PCR; TCRdb's copy keeps in-frame clones and lacks some. The sample holds a few hundred thousand clones, about 93% seen once. The rearrangement uses TRBV7-6 and TRBJ1-1, with a tentative D call TRBD1 (5 bases). The sample consisted of PBMCs. The origin of this receptor is a girl aged 2-10 years in good health and CMV-seronegative. The CDR3 loop is CASTTMGGVNTEAFF. CDR3 DNA sequence: TGTGCCAGCACTACGATGGGGGGGGTGAACACTGAAGCTTTCTTT. Using reference TRBV7-6 and TRBJ1-1 for the parts outside the CDR3, the full variable domain is GAGVSQSPRYKVTKRGQDVALRCDPISGHVSLYWYRQALGQGPEFLTYFNYEAQQDKSGLPNDRFSAERPEGSISTLTIQRTEQRDSAMYRCASTTMGGVNTEAFFGQGTRLTVV.